Below are 27 T cell receptor beta chains sequenced from a single sample in a study of T-cell memory formation after mild COVID-19 (dated by TCRdb to the early 2020s). Library preparation used 5' RACE. The instrument was an Illumina NovaSeq 6000. The public reads were reprocessed in TCRdb via fastp at Q25 and MiXCR, keeping in-frame beta chains. All rows with the same CDR3 protein become a single entry with the most common DNA and genes. The sample table contains 100,000 to 150,000 distinct CDR3 sequences; only one count was recorded for over 15% of them. The ten top clones hold about 5.2% of the sample. The sequenced material came from PBMCs or a T cell subset sorted from them (not recorded which). These receptors originate from a man aged 18 to 35 who had mild COVID-19 (a few samples of this study predate the infection). The sample titles of this study are shuffled in the database, so cell type and time point are left out; the donor was told from shared clones.

The gene calls are TRBV7-9 and TRBJ1-5, with unresolved D. The CDR3 sequence is 11 residues long. Trimming left V 5 bases short and J 9 bases short, with 8 bases between. The V gene's germline CDR1 is SEHNR and CDR2 FQNEAQ (reference sequence). CDR3 sequence reads: CASSHGGPQHF. CDR3 sequence (DNA): TGTGCCAGCAGCCACGGTGGGCCCCAGCATTTT.

The CDR3 region has the DNA TGCAGCCCATTCTCCACAGGGAAAAGCTCCTACAATGAGCAGTTCTTC. Translation gives CSPFSTGKSSYNEQFF. The J gene is TRBJ2-1, the V gene TRBV20-1; D possibly corresponds to TRBD1 (6 bases). The CDR3 contains 16 residues. Germline CDR1 DFQATT, CDR2 SNEGSKA (reference sequence).

This clonotype was detected ten times or more. The DNA for the CDR3 is TGTGCCAGCAGGAATTGGAGTGTTAGCGGACAAGAGACCCAGTACTTC. Its protein is CASRNWSVSGQETQYF. This chain links TRBV12-3 or TRBV12-4 with TRBJ2-5, with D perhaps TRBD2 (6 bases). Trimming pared 6 bases from V and 2 bases from J, leaving 19 bases between. This CDR3 comprises 16 residues.

The chain is built from TRBV4-3 and TRBJ2-7, with no clear D. Germline V gives CDR1 LGHNA, CDR2 YSLEER. This CDR3 region has 15 residues. V was cut by 3 bases and J by 0 bases, with 12 bases left in between. CDR3 residues: CASSQSFASSYEQYF. CDR3 nucleotides: TGCGCCAGCAGCCAGAGTTTTGCGAGCTCCTACGAGCAGTACTTC.

This clonotype has ten or more counts. The V gene is TRBV7-6, the J gene TRBJ2-1; D is possibly TRBD1 (6 bases). This CDR3 spans 15 amino acids. Germline loops: CDR1 SGHVS, CDR2 FNYEAQ. V was trimmed by 5 bases and J by 0 bases, leaving 11 bases between them. CDR3 residues: CASSRQESSYNEQFF. The CDR3 nucleotides are TGTGCCAGCAGCCGACAGGAGAGCTCCTACAATGAGCAGTTCTTC.

In DNA form, the CDR3 reads TGTGCCAGCAGCCAAGATCCAGCCCTGGGCACTGAAGCTTTCTTT. Encoded protein: CASSQDPALGTEAFF. The chain recombines TRBV3-1 with TRBJ1-1; no clear D gene. V was clipped by 0 bases and J by 4 bases, with 12 bases between them. Germline V gives CDR1 LGHDT, CDR2 YNNKEL (reference sequence). This CDR3 contains 15 residues. The full variable domain, its missing parts supplied by reference TRBV3-1 and TRBJ1-1, is DTAVSQTPKYLVTQMGNDKSIKCEQNLGHDTMYWYKQDSKKFLKIMFSYNNKELIINETVPNRFSPKSPDKAHLNLHINSLELGDSAVYFCASSQDPALGTEAFFGQGTRLTVV.

The chain is built from TRBV19 and TRBJ2-3; 8 bases are a match to TRBD1. Per the germline V gene, CDR1 is LNHDA and CDR2 is SQIVND (reference sequence). V was pared by 5 bases and J by 4 bases, with 11 bases of the junction left unmatched. The CDR3 extends over 16 amino acids. CDR3 in amino acids: CASSSASGGWADTQYF. CDR3 in DNA: TGTGCCAGTAGTTCCGCCTCAGGGGGCTGGGCAGATACGCAGTATTTT.

This clonotype was seen more than once but under ten times. V gene TRBV5-1 combines with J gene TRBJ2-7; no clear D. The CDR3 loop spans 16 amino acids. In germline, CDR1 is SGHRS, CDR2 YFSETQ. Trimming took 4 bases from V and 0 from J, leaving 17 bases between them. DNA of the CDR3: TGCGCCAGCAGCCCCCGCGGCGCAGGCGCCTCCTACGAGCAGTACTTC. This encodes CASSPRGAGASYEQYF.

This chain links TRBV5-1 with TRBJ1-4; 8 bases are a match to TRBD1. The germline V gene encodes CDR1 SGHRS and CDR2 YFSETQ. The CDR3 consists of 14 residues. J was trimmed by 7 bases and V by 4 bases; bases with no gene match: 6. In DNA, the CDR3 is TGCGCCAGCAGCCAGACAGGGGTTGGTGAAAAACTGTTTTTT. Residues: CASSQTGVGEKLFF.

This clonotype was observed a few times. V gene TRBV20-1 combines with J gene TRBJ1-4, with 8 positions matching TRBD1. The length of the CDR3 is 16 residues. Germline lookup yields CDR1 DFQATT and CDR2 SNEGSKA (reference sequence). J lost 0 bases, V lost 4 bases, and 7 bases had no gene match. This CDR3 is CSANPGQAATNEKLFF. CDR3 sequence (DNA): TGCAGTGCTAATCCGGGACAGGCTGCAACTAATGAAAAACTGTTTTTT.

This clonotype appeared many times. This chain connects TRBV4-3 to TRBJ2-3, with 11 bases lining up with TRBD2. Germline CDR1 reads LGHNA; CDR2 reads YSLEER. The CDR3 runs to 16 residues. V shed 4 bases and J 1 base; nucleotides not matched to a gene: 4. This CDR3 is CASSPGLADRTDTQYF. In DNA, the CDR3 is TGCGCCAGCAGCCCGGGACTAGCGGACCGCACAGATACGCAGTATTTT.

V is TRBV7-2 and J is TRBJ2-1; possible D gene TRBD1, 5 bases. The CDR3 spans 11 residues. Trimming took off 1 base at V and 10 bases at J, with 5 bases between the two ends. Germline V lookup: CDR1 SGHTA, CDR2 FQGNSA. The CDR3 protein is CASSLGQEQFF. In nucleotides, the CDR3 is TGTGCCAGCAGCTTAGGACAGGAGCAGTTCTTC. The variable domain in full, with the rest retrieved from reference TRBV7-2 and TRBJ2-1, is GAGVSQSPSNKVTEKGKDVELRCDPISGHTALYWYRQSLGQGLEFLIYFQGNSAPDKSGLPSDRFSAERTGGSVSTLTIQRTQQEDSAVYLCASSLGQEQFFGPGTRLTVL.

The V gene is TRBV6-2 or TRBV6-3, the J gene TRBJ1-1; no firm D call. CDR1 and CDR2 (germline): MNHEY, SVGEGT. The CDR3 consists of 13 residues. Trimming removed 2 bases at V and 8 bases at J, with 12 bases between. As DNA, the CDR3 is TGTGCCAGCAGTTACGACGGGGAGGGAGAAGCTTTCTTT. Amino acids: CASSYDGEGEAFF.

This clonotype is a singleton in its sample. This chain links TRBV2 with TRBJ2-3; 10 bases align to TRBD2. J gave up 4 bases and V 2 bases, and 3 bases lay outside the gene matches. This CDR3 region has 15 residues. Germline V gives CDR1 SNHLY, CDR2 FYNNEI. The CDR3 loop is CASSEILAGADTQYF. For the CDR3, the DNA is TGTGCCAGCAGTGAAATTCTAGCGGGGGCAGATACGCAGTATTTT.

The chain joins TRBV4-3 to TRBJ2-7; D could derive from TRBD1 or TRBD2 (6 bases each). Between the trimmed V and J ends, which lost 0 bases and 3 bases, there was a span of 12 bases. The germline gives CDR1 LGHNA, CDR2 YSLEER. CDR3 length equals 15 residues. DNA for the CDR3: TGCGCCAGCAGCCAAGATCGAGGGGGGTTCTACGAGCAGTACTTC. Translation gives CASSQDRGGFYEQYF.

This clonotype was detected a few times. The V and J genes are TRBV10-3 and TRBJ1-5, with D unclear. The V and J ends lost 11 bases and 0 bases respectively, with 11 bases between them. Germline V gene sequence: CDR1 ENHRY, CDR2 SYGVKD. This CDR3 spans 13 amino acids. CDR3 sequence: CASKGYSNQPQHF. The CDR3 DNA is TGTGCCTCAAAAGGGTATAGCAATCAGCCCCAGCATTTT.

The rearrangement links TRBV6-2 or TRBV6-3 to TRBJ2-6; D gene uncertain. This CDR3 is built from 15 residues. V was clipped by 5 bases and J by 0 bases, with 8 bases between them. Per the germline V gene, CDR1 is MNHEY and CDR2 is SVGEGT. The CDR3 nucleotides read TGTGCCAGCAGTAGGAGAACCTCTGGGGCCAACGTCCTGACTTTC. It translates to CASSRRTSGANVLTF.

A few counts support this clonotype. The chain couples TRBV20-1 to TRBJ1-1; no firm D call. Deletions cut 1 base from V and 5 bases from J, with 8 bases between. This CDR3 spans 12 amino acids. The germline V gene has CDR1 DFQATT and CDR2 SNEGSKA (reference sequence). CDR3 amino acids: CSARVRGTEAFF. The CDR3 DNA follows: TGCAGTGCTAGAGTACGAGGAACTGAAGCTTTCTTT.

This chain's CDR3 is CASSHPSGGPTDTQYF. In DNA form, the CDR3 reads TGTGCCAGCAGCCACCCTAGCGGGGGCCCCACAGATACGCAGTATTTT. V is TRBV7-9 and J is TRBJ2-3, with 10 bases identical to TRBD2. The V segment lost 5 bases and the J segment 2 bases; nucleotides outside the gene matches: 7. The CDR3 extends over 16 amino acids. CDR1 is SEHNR and CDR2 is FQNEAQ in the germline V gene (reference sequence).

This clonotype was counted between two and nine times. The chain uses TRBV5-1 and TRBJ2-5; no definite D call. The CDR3 sequence is 16 residues long. Germline lookup yields CDR1 SGHRS and CDR2 YFSETQ. The V gene lost 3 bases and the J gene lost 5 bases, with 20 bases spanning the gap. The CDR3 is CASSSARVAIAETQYF. The CDR3 DNA is TGCGCCAGCAGCTCCGCTCGGGTAGCAATTGCGGAGACCCAGTACTTC. Combining the CDR3 with reference TRBV5-1 and TRBJ2-5 gives the whole variable domain KAGVTQTPRYLIKTRGQQVTLSCSPISGHRSVSWYQQTPGQGLQFLFEYFSETQRNKGNFPGRFSGRQFSNSRSEMNVSTLELGDSALYLCASSSARVAIAETQYFGPGTRLLVL.

This clonotype was observed a handful of times. The chain is built from TRBV6-2 or TRBV6-3 and TRBJ2-7; D uncertain. Germline V gene lookup returns CDR1 MNHEY and CDR2 SVGEGT. CDR3 length: 12 residues. Between the trimmed V and J ends, which lost 6 bases and 3 bases, there was a span of 9 bases. CDR3 sequence: CASRLAGYEQYV. The CDR3 DNA reads as TGTGCCAGCAGACTGGCAGGCTACGAGCAGTACGTC.

In this sample, this clonotype turned up a few times. The V and J genes are TRBV9 and TRBJ2-3; D is possibly TRBD1 (6 bases). The CDR3 loop spans 16 amino acids. Germline V lookup: CDR1 SGDLS, CDR2 YYNGEE. With 1 base removed from V and 0 bases from J, the gap between germline ends came to 12 bases. The CDR3 region is CASSVSQGLSTDTQYF. The CDR3 DNA reads as TGTGCCAGCAGCGTATCTCAGGGGCTAAGCACAGATACGCAGTATTTT.

With respect to this clonotype: No conserved phenylalanine or tryptophan is present at the end of the CDR3, so a read error is the likely explanation. The chain has TRBV11-2 and TRBJ2-5; tentatively, D is TRBD1 or TRBD2 (5 bases each). Trimming took off 6 bases at V and 2 bases at J, with 13 bases between the two ends. CDR3 size: 14 residues. The germline V gene has CDR1 SGHAT and CDR2 FQNNGV. In nucleotides, the CDR3 is TGTGCCAGCAGGAGGCCCGGGACGCAAGAGACCCAGTACCTC. Its protein product is CASRRPGTQETQYL.

This clonotype was observed a few times. This chain links TRBV12-3 or TRBV12-4 with TRBJ2-7; the D gene is possibly TRBD2 (6 bases). The length of the CDR3 is 15 residues. The ends were cut back, 1 base at V and 2 bases at J, with 12 bases in the middle. CDR3: CASSLGAGRTYEQYF. In nucleotides, the CDR3 is TGTGCCAGCAGTTTAGGGGCAGGGAGGACCTACGAGCAGTACTTC.

The chain recombines TRBV5-1 with TRBJ1-2; D might be TRBD1 (6 bases). The CDR3 totals 13 residues. CDR1 and CDR2 (germline): SGHRS, YFSETQ. Deletions cut 7 bases from V and 8 bases from J, with 18 bases between. The CDR3 DNA reads as TGCGCCAGCCGGAGACAGGATGGGATGGGCTACACCTTC. Protein product: CASRRQDGMGYTF.

The chain has TRBV6-5 and TRBJ1-1, with no clear D. The CDR3 contains 12 residues. Germline CDR1 reads MNHEY; CDR2 reads SVGAGI. Between the trimmed V and J ends, which lost 5 bases and 12 bases, there was a span of 16 bases. Here the CDR3 reads CASSRRNGITFF. CDR3 nucleotide sequence: TGTGCCAGCAGTCGCCGCAACGGTATTACTTTCTTT.

This clonotype was seen more than once but under ten times. The chain employs TRBV18 and TRBJ2-7; the D call may be TRBD1 or TRBD2 (5 bases each). In germline, CDR1 is KGHSH, CDR2 LQKENI. CDR3 length equals 14 residues. The V gene lost 3 bases and the J gene lost 0 bases, with 9 bases spanning the gap. CDR3 protein: CASSPGEVSYEQYV. CDR3 nucleotide sequence: TGTGCCAGCTCACCGGGGGAAGTCTCCTACGAGCAGTACGTC.